Shown below are 17 T cell receptor beta chains from a single sample sequenced in a study of T cells after yellow fever vaccination. One entry per CDR3 protein results from TCRdb running MiXCR on the 5' RACE reads. The table records about 310,000 distinct CDR3 sequences, around 3.6% of them present only once. The sample here was PBMCs, taken on the day of the yellow fever booster vaccination. The source of these receptors is a young man who received the YFV17D yellow fever vaccine.

The table lists this clonotype with many counts. The chain couples TRBV3-1 to TRBJ2-5; D is unresolved. V lost 1 base and J lost 5, with 2 bases in between. This CDR3 spans 11 amino acids. Germline assignment: CDR1 LGHDT and CDR2 YNNKEL (reference sequence). The CDR3 here is CASSQVETQYF. CDR3 coding DNA: TGTGCCAGCAGCCAAGTCGAGACCCAGTACTTC.

This clonotype appeared many times. The chain uses TRBV27 and TRBJ2-3; 12 nucleotides align to TRBD1. Germline-derived CDR1 and CDR2 are MNHEY and SMNVEV (reference sequence). V lost 0 bases, J lost 6 bases, and 22 bases stayed unmatched. There are 22 residues in the CDR3. DNA for the CDR3: TGTGCCAGCAGTTTATCCCGGACGTGGGACAGGGGGCGGCTAGCGGGGGCGGATACGCAGTATTTT. Translating gives CASSLSRTWDRGRLAGADTQYF.

This clonotype occurred many times. The genes are TRBV28 and TRBJ2-1; D is possibly TRBD2 (7 bases). Germline CDR1 MDHEN, CDR2 SYDVKM. V lost 6 bases and J lost 0, with 18 bases in between. The CDR3 is made up of 17 amino acids. This CDR3 is CASRQDRGGHSYNEQFF. In DNA form, the CDR3 reads TGTGCCAGCAGACAAGACCGCGGGGGCCACTCCTACAATGAGCAGTTCTTC.

In its sample, this clonotype was seen many times. The V gene is TRBV29-1, the J gene TRBJ1-2; 8 bases fit TRBD1. The CDR3 has 15 amino acids. The germline gives CDR1 SQVTM, CDR2 ANQGSEA. Here the CDR3 reads CAVASSRGQDYGYTF. CDR3 DNA: TGCGCCGTAGCCTCCTCCAGGGGGCAGGACTATGGCTACACCTTC.

There are a few counts of this clonotype. The rearrangement joins TRBV21-1 to TRBJ2-4; the D call in the table, TRBD2, was not verified against the DNA. TRBV21-1 is designated a pseudogene. The CDR3 contains 15 residues. CDR3 residues: CASSWGLALTDIQYF. CDR3 coding DNA: TGTGCCAGCAGCTGGGGACTAGCTCTTACTGACATTCAGTACTTC.

This clonotype was counted at least ten times. The rearrangement uses TRBV7-8 and TRBJ1-6; 8 bases fit TRBD1. After removal of 5 bases from V and 7 bases from J, the junction contained 13 bases not matched to a gene. Germline CDR1 is SGHVS and CDR2 is FQNEAQ. CDR3 length equals 17 residues. CDR3 sequence (DNA): TGTGCCAGCAGCGTAATTTTGCAGGACAGGGAAAATTCACCCCTCCACTTT. It specifies CASSVILQDRENSPLHF.

Ten or more counts support this clonotype. The chain recombines TRBV5-1 with TRBJ2-3, with a possible D match to TRBD2 (5 bases). CDR1 and CDR2 (germline): SGHRS, YFSETQ. This CDR3 is 17 amino acids long. With 4 bases removed from V and 2 bases from J, the gap between germline ends came to 20 bases. CDR3 region: CASSIREQTHFTDTQYF. DNA of the CDR3: TGCGCCAGCAGCATCCGGGAACAGACCCACTTCACAGATACGCAGTATTTT.

This chain links TRBV11-2 with TRBJ2-7, with TRBD2 identical over 10 bases. Germline CDR1 and CDR2: SGHAT and FQNNGV. V shed 2 bases, J shed 6 bases, and the junction held 13 bases outside the gene matches. The CDR3 loop spans 17 amino acids. CDR3 protein: CASSLHPQRGGVGEQYF. CDR3 coding DNA: TGTGCCAGCAGCTTACACCCTCAGCGGGGGGGGGTGGGCGAGCAGTACTTC. Full variable domain (rest looked up from reference TRBV11-2 and TRBJ2-7): EAGVAQSPRYKIIEKRQSVAFWCNPISGHATLYWYQQILGQGPKLLIQFQNNGVVDDSQLPKDRFSAERLKGVDSTLKIQPAKLEDSAVYLCASSLHPQRGGVGEQYFGPGTRLTVT.

A few counts support this clonotype. The chain uses TRBV12-3 or TRBV12-4 and TRBJ2-3; D not resolved. The CDR3 consists of 12 residues. V lost 6 bases and J lost 6, with 10 bases in between. In nucleotides, the CDR3 is TGTGCCAGCAGGCCTGCATTGGATACGCAGTATTTT. It codes for CASRPALDTQYF.

This rearrangement joins TRBV9 to TRBJ2-5; 13 positions agree with TRBD2. There are 17 residues in the CDR3. The trim removed 0 bases at V and 1 base at J, leaving 3 bases unmatched. Germline lookup yields CDR1 SGDLS and CDR2 YYNGEE. In DNA, the CDR3 is TGTGCCAGCAGCGTAGCTACTAGCGGGGGGGTCCAAGAGACCCAGTACTTC. Its protein is CASSVATSGGVQETQYF.

The J gene is TRBJ2-3, the V gene TRBV5-1; 7 nucleotides agree with TRBD2. With V trimmed by 4 bases and J by 0 bases, 5 bases remained unmatched. This CDR3 is 15 amino acids long. Germline values: CDR1 SGHRS, CDR2 YFSETQ. CDR3 residues: CASSRAGTSTDTQYF. The CDR3 coding sequence is TGCGCCAGCAGCAGAGCGGGGACTAGCACAGATACGCAGTATTTT. The full variable domain, with the rest looked up from reference TRBV5-1 and TRBJ2-3, is KAGVTQTPRYLIKTRGQQVTLSCSPISGHRSVSWYQQTPGQGLQFLFEYFSETQRNKGNFPGRFSGRQFSNSRSEMNVSTLELGDSALYLCASSRAGTSTDTQYFGPGTRLTVL.

This clonotype was found many times. This CDR3 reads CASSVLDGETQYF. The CDR3, as DNA: TGTGCCAGCAGCGTATTGGACGGAGAGACCCAGTACTTC. V is TRBV7-2 and J is TRBJ2-5; D is undetermined. V was trimmed by 5 bases and J by 4 bases, leaving 11 bases between them. The CDR3 spans 13 residues. Germline V gene sequence: CDR1 SGHTA, CDR2 FQGNSA.

This clonotype was found many times. This chain connects TRBV29-1 to TRBJ1-1; no reliable D call. Germline loops: CDR1 SQVTM, CDR2 ANQGSEA. Trimming removed 7 bases from V and 6 bases from J, with 9 bases in between. The CDR3 runs 10 residues. The CDR3 DNA reads TGCAGCGCGGCGTCGGCTGAAGCTTTCTTT. The encoded protein is CSAASAEAFF.

The rearrangement uses TRBV4-1 and TRBJ2-2; D assignment may be TRBD1 or TRBD2 (6 bases each). The length of the CDR3 is 16 residues. Germline CDR1 MGHRA, CDR2 YSYEKL. The V gene lost 1 base and the J gene lost 7 bases, with 16 bases spanning the gap. The CDR3 DNA reads TGCGCCAGCAGCCAAGCCCCGGGGGCCTCTATCGGGGAGCTGTTTTTT. Its translation is CASSQAPGASIGELFF.

The chain carries TRBV9 and TRBJ2-2; no firm D call. Germline CDR1 is SGDLS and CDR2 is YYNGEE. The length of the CDR3 is 15 residues. V lost 0 bases and J 7 bases, leaving 13 bases between the germline ends. CDR3 coding DNA: TGTGCCAGCAGCGTAGTAGGCAGGCCGAGCGGGGAGCTGTTTTTT. Encoded protein: CASSVVGRPSGELFF.

This clonotype was observed at least ten times. The chain combines TRBV27 with TRBJ1-1, with D tentatively TRBD1 (6 bases). The CDR3 runs 14 residues. Looked up from germline, CDR1 is MNHEY and CDR2 is SMNVEV (reference sequence). The V gene lost 2 bases and the J gene lost 7 bases, with 14 bases spanning the gap. CDR3 sequence: CASSLVPGGSEAFF. CDR3 sequence (DNA): TGTGCCAGCAGTTTAGTTCCGGGGGGCAGTGAAGCTTTCTTT.

This clonotype has at least ten counts. J is TRBJ2-2 and V is TRBV3-1; 9 positions agree with TRBD2. The germline V gene encodes CDR1 LGHDT and CDR2 YNNKEL (reference sequence). The CDR3 covers 15 residues. Losses at the gene ends were 0 bases for V and 10 bases for J; bases not matched to a gene: 6. CDR3 DNA sequence: TGTGCCAGCAGCCAAGATGCGCGGGGGGGAGTGGAGCTGTTTTTT. The encoded protein is CASSQDARGGVELFF. The full variable domain, its missing parts supplied by reference TRBV3-1 and TRBJ2-2, is DTAVSQTPKYLVTQMGNDKSIKCEQNLGHDTMYWYKQDSKKFLKIMFSYNNKELIINETVPNRFSPKSPDKAHLNLHINSLELGDSAVYFCASSQDARGGVELFFGEGSRLTVL.